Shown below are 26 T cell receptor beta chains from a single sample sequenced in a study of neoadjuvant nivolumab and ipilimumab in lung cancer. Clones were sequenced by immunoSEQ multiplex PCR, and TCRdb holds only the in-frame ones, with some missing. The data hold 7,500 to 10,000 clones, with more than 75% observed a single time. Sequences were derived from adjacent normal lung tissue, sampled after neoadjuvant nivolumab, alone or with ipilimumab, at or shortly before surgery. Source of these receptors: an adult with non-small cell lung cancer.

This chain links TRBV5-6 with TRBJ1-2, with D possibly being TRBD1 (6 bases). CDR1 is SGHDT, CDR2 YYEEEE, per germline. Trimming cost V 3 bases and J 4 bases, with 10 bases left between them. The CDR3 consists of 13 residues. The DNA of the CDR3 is TGTGCCAGCAGCTCTACAGGGCCCTATGGCTACACCTTC. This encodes CASSSTGPYGYTF.

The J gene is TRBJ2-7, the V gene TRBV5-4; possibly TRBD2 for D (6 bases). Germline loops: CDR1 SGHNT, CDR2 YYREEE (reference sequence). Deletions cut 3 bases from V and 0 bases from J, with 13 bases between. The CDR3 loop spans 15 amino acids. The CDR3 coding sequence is TGTGCCAGCAGCTCCTTTTCGGGGGACTCCTACGAGCAGTACTTC. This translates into CASSSFSGDSYEQYF.

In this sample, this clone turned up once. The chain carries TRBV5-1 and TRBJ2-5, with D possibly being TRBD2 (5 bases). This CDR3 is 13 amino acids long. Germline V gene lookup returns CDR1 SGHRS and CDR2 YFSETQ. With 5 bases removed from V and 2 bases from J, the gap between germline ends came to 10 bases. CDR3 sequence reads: CASRRGPQETQYF. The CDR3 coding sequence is TGCGCCAGCAGACGCGGGCCGCAAGAGACCCAGTACTTC.

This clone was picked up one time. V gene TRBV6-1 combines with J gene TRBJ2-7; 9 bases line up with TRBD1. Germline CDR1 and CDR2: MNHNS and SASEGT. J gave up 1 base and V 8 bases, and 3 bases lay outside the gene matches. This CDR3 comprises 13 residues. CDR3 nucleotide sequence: TGTGCCAGCCGGACAGGGGTTTCCTACGAGCAGTACTTC. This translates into CASRTGVSYEQYF.

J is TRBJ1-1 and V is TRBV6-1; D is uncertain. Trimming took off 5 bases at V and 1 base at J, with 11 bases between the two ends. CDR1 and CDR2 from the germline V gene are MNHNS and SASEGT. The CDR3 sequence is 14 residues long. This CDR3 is CASSQHRQNTEAFF. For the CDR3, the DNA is TGTGCCAGCAGTCAGCACCGACAGAACACTGAAGCTTTCTTT.

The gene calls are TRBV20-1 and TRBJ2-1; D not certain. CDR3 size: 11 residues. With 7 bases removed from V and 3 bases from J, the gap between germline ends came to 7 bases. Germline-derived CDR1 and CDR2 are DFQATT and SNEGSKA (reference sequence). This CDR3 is CSVPDYNEQFF. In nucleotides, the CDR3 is TGCAGTGTCCCGGACTACAATGAGCAGTTCTTC.

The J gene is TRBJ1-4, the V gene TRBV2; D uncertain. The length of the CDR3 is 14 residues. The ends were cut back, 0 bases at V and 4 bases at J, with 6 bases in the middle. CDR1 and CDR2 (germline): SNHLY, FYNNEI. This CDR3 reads CASSEAGLNEKLFF. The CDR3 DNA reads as TGTGCCAGCAGTGAAGCAGGGCTTAATGAAAAACTGTTTTTT.

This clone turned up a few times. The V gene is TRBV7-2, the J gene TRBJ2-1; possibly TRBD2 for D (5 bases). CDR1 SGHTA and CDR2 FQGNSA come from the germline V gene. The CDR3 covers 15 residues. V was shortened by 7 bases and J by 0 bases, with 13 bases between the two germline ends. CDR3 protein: CASTEDGSSYNEQFF. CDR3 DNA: TGTGCCAGCACCGAGGATGGGAGCTCCTACAATGAGCAGTTCTTC.

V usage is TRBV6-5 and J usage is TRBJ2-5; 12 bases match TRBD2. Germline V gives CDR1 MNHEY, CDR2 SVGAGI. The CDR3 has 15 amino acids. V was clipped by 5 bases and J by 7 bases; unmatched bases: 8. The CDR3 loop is CASSPRTSGEGTQYF. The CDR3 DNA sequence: TGTGCCAGCAGTCCAAGGACTAGCGGGGAGGGGACCCAGTACTTC.

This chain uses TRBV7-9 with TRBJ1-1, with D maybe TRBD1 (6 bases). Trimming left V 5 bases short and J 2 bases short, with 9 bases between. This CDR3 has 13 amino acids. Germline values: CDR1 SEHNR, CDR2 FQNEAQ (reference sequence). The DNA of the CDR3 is TGTGCCAGCAGCATGACAGGCAACACTGAAGCTTTCTTT. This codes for CASSMTGNTEAFF.

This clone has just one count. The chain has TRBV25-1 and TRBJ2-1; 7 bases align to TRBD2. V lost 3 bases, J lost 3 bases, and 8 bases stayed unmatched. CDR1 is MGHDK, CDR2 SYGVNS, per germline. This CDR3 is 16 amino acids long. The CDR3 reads CASSEMDGGYYNEQFF. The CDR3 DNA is TGTGCCAGCAGTGAGATGGACGGGGGGTACTACAATGAGCAGTTCTTC.

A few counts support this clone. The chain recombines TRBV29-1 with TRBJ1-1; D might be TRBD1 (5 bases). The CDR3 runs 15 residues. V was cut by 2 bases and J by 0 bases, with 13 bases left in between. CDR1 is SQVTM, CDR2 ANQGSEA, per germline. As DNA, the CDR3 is TGCAGCGTTGAATGGCTGGGACGGGTGAACACTGAAGCTTTCTTT. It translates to CSVEWLGRVNTEAFF.

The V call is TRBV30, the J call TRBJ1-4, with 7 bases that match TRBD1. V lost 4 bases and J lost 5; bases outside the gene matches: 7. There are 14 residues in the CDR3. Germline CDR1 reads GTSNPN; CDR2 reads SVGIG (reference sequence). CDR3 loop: CAWTPDRVNEKLFF. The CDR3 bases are TGTGCCTGGACCCCCGACAGGGTAAATGAAAAACTGTTTTTT.

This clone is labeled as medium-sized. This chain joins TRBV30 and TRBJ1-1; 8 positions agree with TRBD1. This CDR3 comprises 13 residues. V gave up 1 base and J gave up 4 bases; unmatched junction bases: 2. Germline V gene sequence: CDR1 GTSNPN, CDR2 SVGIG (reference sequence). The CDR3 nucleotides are TGTGCCTGGAGTGCCCAGGGGGCCACTGAAGCTTTCTTT. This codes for CAWSAQGATEAFF.

CDR3 residues: CASRPGTTDTQYF. DNA for the CDR3: TGTGCCAGCAGACCGGGCACCACAGATACGCAGTATTTT. The genes are TRBV6-5 and TRBJ2-3, with unresolved D. The germline gives CDR1 MNHEY, CDR2 SVGAGI. The length of the CDR3 is 13 residues. The V end lost 6 bases, the J end lost 2 bases, and 9 bases lay between the germline ends.

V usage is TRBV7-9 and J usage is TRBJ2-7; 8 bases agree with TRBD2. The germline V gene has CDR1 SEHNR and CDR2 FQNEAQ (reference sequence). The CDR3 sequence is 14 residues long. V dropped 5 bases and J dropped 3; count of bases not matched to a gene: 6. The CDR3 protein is CASSRGGLYYEQYF. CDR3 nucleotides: TGTGCCAGCAGCCGGGGGGGACTTTACTACGAGCAGTACTTC.

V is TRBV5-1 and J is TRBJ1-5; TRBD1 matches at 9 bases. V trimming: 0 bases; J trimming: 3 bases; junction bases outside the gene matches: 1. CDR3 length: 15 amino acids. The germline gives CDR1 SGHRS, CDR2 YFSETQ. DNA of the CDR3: TGCGCCAGCAGCTTGGGACAGGGGGTCAATCAGCCCCAGCATTTT. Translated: CASSLGQGVNQPQHF. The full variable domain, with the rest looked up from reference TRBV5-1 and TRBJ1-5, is KAGVTQTPRYLIKTRGQQVTLSCSPISGHRSVSWYQQTPGQGLQFLFEYFSETQRNKGNFPGRFSGRQFSNSRSEMNVSTLELGDSALYLCASSLGQGVNQPQHFGDGTRLSIL.

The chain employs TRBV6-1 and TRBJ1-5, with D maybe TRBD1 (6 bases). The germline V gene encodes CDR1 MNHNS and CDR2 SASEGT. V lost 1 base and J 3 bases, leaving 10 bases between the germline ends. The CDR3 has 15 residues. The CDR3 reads CASSEVGGYNQPQHF. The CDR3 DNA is TGTGCCAGCAGTGAAGTCGGGGGCTACAATCAGCCCCAGCATTTT.

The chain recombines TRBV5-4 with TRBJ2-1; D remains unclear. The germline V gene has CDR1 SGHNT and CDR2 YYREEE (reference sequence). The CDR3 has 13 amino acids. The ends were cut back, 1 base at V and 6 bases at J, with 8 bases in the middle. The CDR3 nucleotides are TGTGCCAGCAGCTTGTCTATTCTCAATGAGCAGTTCTTC. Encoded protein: CASSLSILNEQFF. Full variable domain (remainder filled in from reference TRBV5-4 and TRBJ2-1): ETGVTQSPTHLIKTRGQQVTLRCSSQSGHNTVSWYQQALGQGPQFIFQYYREEENGRGNFPPRFSGLQFPNYSSELNVNALELDDSALYLCASSLSILNEQFFGPGTRLTVL.

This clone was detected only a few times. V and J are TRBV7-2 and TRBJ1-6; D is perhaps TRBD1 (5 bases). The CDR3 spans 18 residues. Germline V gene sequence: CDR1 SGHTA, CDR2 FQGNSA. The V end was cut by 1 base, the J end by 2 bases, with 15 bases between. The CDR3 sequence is CASSLGRGRGAYNSPLHF. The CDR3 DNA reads TGTGCCAGCAGCTTAGGAAGGGGCCGCGGGGCCTATAATTCACCCCTCCACTTT.

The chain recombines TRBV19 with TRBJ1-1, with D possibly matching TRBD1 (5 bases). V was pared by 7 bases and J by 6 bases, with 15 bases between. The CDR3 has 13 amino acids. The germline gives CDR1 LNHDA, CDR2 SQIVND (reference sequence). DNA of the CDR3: TGTGCCAGTAATCGCCGGGACCGCCCTGAAGCTTTCTTT. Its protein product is CASNRRDRPEAFF.

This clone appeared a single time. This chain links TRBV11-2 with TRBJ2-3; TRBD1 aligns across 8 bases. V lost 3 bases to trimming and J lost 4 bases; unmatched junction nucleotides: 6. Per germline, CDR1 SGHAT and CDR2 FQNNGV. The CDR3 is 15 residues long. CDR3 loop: CASSLSDRAADTQYF. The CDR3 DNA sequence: TGTGCCAGCAGCTTGTCGGACAGGGCGGCAGATACGCAGTATTTT.

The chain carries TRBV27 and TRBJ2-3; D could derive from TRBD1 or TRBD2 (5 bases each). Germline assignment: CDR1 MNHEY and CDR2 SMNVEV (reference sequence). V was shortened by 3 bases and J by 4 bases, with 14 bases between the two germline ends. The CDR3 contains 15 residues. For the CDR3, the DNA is TGTGCCAGCAGTTTCGTGGGAGTGGGGGCAGATACGCAGTATTTT. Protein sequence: CASSFVGVGADTQYF.

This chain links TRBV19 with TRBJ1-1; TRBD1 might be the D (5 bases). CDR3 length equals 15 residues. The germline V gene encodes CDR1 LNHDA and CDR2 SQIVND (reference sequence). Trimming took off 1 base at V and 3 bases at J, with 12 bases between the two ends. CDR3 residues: CASSIGRDGYTEAFF. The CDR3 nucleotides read TGTGCCAGTAGTATAGGCCGGGACGGTTACACTGAAGCTTTCTTT.

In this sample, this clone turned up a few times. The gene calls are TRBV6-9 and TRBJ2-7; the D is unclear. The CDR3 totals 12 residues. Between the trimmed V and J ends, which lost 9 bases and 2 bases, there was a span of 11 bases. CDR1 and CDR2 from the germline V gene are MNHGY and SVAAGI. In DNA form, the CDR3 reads TGTGCCAGATGCTCAGGAACCTACGAGCAGTACTTC. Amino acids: CARCSGTYEQYF.

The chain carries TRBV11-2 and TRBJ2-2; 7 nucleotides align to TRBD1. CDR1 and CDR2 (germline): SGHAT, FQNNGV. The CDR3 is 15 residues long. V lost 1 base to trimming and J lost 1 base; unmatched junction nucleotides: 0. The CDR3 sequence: CASSLGTGNTGELFF. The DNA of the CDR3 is TGTGCCAGCAGCTTAGGGACAGGGAACACCGGGGAGCTGTTTTTT.